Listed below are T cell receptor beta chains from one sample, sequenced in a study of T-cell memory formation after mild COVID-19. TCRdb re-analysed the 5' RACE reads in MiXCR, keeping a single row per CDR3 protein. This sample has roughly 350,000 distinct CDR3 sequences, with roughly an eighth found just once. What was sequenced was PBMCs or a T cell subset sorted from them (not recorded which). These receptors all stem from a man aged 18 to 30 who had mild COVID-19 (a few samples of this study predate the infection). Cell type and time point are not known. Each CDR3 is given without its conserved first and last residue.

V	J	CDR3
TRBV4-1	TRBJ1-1	ASSQDRAGAAEAF
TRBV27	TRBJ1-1	ASSSGQGATAF
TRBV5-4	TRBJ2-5	ASSFVGDGETQY
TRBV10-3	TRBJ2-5	ATMTGGTETQY
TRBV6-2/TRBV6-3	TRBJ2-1	ASVGDAYNEQF
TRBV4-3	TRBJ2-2	ASSQVFPNTGELF
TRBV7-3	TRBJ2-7	ASSFGQGGSYEQY
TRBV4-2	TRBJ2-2	ASSQDHSLNTGELF
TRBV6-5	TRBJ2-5	ASSYFEGAYQETQY
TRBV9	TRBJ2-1	ASSAYTRDRVNNEQF
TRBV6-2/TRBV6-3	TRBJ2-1	ASSYLGRDEQF
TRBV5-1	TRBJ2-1	ASSLSIHEQF
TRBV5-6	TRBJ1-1	ASSLGGGNTEAF
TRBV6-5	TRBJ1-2	ASSYDGNYGYT
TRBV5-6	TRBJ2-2	ASRSPGLMNTGELF
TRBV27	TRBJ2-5	ASSRTSQETQY
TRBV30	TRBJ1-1	AWNQNRGGAF
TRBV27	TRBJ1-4	ASRTGINEKLF
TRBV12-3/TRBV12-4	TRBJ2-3	ASKLAGVEDTQY
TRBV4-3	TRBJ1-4	ASSQDGLLDLGDLGLF
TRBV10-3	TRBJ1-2	AATNEGAYGYT
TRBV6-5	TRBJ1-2	ASSPPPGVGYT
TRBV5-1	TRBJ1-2	ASSLYGGPNYGYT
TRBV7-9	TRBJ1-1	ASRSAAGASNTEAF
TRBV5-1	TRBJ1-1	ASSFGRGGTEAF
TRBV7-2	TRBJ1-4	ASSSWVNEKLF
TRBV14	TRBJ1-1	ASSQDWRGTEAF
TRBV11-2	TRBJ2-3	ASSSDYTTQY
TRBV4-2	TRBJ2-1	ASGTGGMNEQF
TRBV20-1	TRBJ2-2	SAQPRTGNTGELF
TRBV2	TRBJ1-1	ASSEERNTEAF
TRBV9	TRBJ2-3	ASSVDIPTDTQY
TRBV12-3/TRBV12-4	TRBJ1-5	ASSPPLRRTSNQPQH
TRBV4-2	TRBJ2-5	ASSQKTSGETQY
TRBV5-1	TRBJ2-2	ASSFPDTGELF
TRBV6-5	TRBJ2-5	ASSYYRDETQY
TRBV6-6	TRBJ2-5	ASSQSIETQY
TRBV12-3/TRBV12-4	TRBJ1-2	ASSKTGSNYGYT
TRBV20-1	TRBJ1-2	SSTGEYGYT
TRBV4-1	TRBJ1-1	ASSPLSLTVNTEAF
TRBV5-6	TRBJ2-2	ASSSDLAGGYTGELF
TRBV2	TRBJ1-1	ASSELGDTEAF
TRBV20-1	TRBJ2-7	SASPGAYEQY
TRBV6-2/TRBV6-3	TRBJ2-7	ASRAGLASEQY
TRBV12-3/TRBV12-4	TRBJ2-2	ASSSLLAGSGELF
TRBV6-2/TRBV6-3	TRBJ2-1	ASSYLGGVNLYNEQF
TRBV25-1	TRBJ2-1	ASSDDGFSYNEQF
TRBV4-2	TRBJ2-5	ASSQYLGSGETQY
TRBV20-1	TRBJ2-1	SSALVPGYNEQF
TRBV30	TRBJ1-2	AWSPGTGDYGYT